Below are 31 T cell receptor beta chains sequenced from a single sample in a study of CD8 T cells in Susac syndrome. After extraction with the RNeasy kit, roughly 0.5 to 1 ug of the RNA was reverse transcribed using random hexamers. TCRdb reanalysed the immunoSEQ multiplex PCR reads using MiXCR and keeps one entry per CDR3 protein. Here the sample spans roughly 80,000 distinct CDR3 sequences, roughly 91% being singletons. Sample: CD4+ T cells from PBMCs. All receptors derive from a human donor with Susac syndrome.

V usage is TRBV7-9 and J usage is TRBJ2-7; TRBD2 matches 13 bases. Germline V gives CDR1 SEHNR, CDR2 FQNEAQ (reference sequence). The trim removed 8 bases at V and 6 bases at J, leaving 4 bases unmatched. This CDR3 is 13 amino acids long. This CDR3 reads CASGLAGAREQYF. CDR3 DNA: TGTGCCAGCGGACTAGCGGGAGCCCGCGAGCAGTACTTC.

The chain uses TRBV18 and TRBJ1-2; no firm D call. This CDR3 has 13 residues. V was trimmed by 3 bases and J by 8 bases, leaving 13 bases between them. Germline V gene sequence: CDR1 KGHSH, CDR2 LQKENI. The CDR3 here is CASSPARTQGYTF. The CDR3, as DNA: TGTGCCAGCTCACCTGCCAGGACTCAAGGCTACACCTTC.

This chain links TRBV6-5 with TRBJ2-3; D is uncertain. The CDR3 runs to 14 residues. Per germline, CDR1 MNHEY and CDR2 SVGAGI. V was clipped by 4 bases and J by 2 bases, with 10 bases between them. CDR3 amino acids: CASSSPPDTDTQYF. The CDR3 coding sequence is TGTGCCAGCAGTTCCCCCCCAGACACAGATACGCAGTATTTT.

The chain links TRBV19 to TRBJ1-2; TRBD1 matches 11 bases. From germline, CDR1 is LNHDA and CDR2 SQIVND (reference sequence). The CDR3 is 14 residues long. Unmatched junction bases numbered 9, after V lost 7 bases and J lost 8 bases. This CDR3 is CASTPGQGAGGYTF. For the CDR3, the DNA is TGTGCCAGTACACCAGGACAGGGGGCGGGAGGCTACACCTTC.

This clonotype appeared a single time. The rearrangement links TRBV28 to TRBJ2-3, with TRBD2 as a possible D gene (6 bases). The CDR3 extends over 15 amino acids. V was clipped by 6 bases and J by 0 bases, with 13 bases between them. The V gene's germline CDR1 is MDHEN and CDR2 SYDVKM. CDR3 loop: CASSQAGLSTDTQYF. CDR3 DNA sequence: TGTGCCAGCAGCCAAGCGGGTCTTAGCACAGATACGCAGTATTTT.

The chain carries TRBV27 and TRBJ2-7, with TRBD2 matching 8 bases. The CDR3 runs to 14 residues. Germline loops: CDR1 MNHEY, CDR2 SMNVEV (reference sequence). Trimming cost V 2 bases and J 2 bases; bases outside gene matches: 2. This CDR3 reads CASSLDGRAYEQYF. The CDR3 DNA follows: TGTGCCAGCAGTTTAGACGGGAGGGCCTACGAGCAGTACTTC.

The chain is built from TRBV28 and TRBJ1-1, with a tentative D call TRBD1 (6 bases). This CDR3 has 18 residues. Trimming stripped 2 bases from V and 0 bases from J, with 19 bases between. CDR1 and CDR2 from the germline V gene are MDHEN and SYDVKM. The CDR3 nucleotides are TGTGCCAGCAGTTTAATGTCAGGACAGCTAACTATGAACACTGAAGCTTTCTTT. Translation: CASSLMSGQLTMNTEAFF. Filled out from reference TRBV28 and TRBJ1-1, the complete variable domain reads DVKVTQSSRYLVKRTGEKVFLECVQDMDHENMFWYRQDPGLGLRLIYFSYDVKMKEKGDIPEGYSVSREKKERFSLILESASTNQTSMYLCASSLMSGQLTMNTEAFFGQGTRLTVV.

CDR3 in DNA: TGTGCCAGTAGTCCGCTAAGCATGGATCAGCCCCAGCATTTT. It specifies CASSPLSMDQPQHF. The chain links TRBV19 to TRBJ1-5; no clear D. Germline CDR1 LNHDA, CDR2 SQIVND (reference sequence). V shed 5 bases and J shed 5 bases, with 13 bases lying between them. This CDR3 is 14 amino acids long.

A few counts support this clonotype. The CDR3 reads CASSLVQGSYEQYF. The CDR3 coding sequence is TGTGCCAGCAGCTTAGTTCAGGGCTCCTACGAGCAGTACTTC. The chain joins TRBV7-6 to TRBJ2-7, with D perhaps matching TRBD1 (5 bases). V was clipped by 1 base and J by 0 bases, with 7 bases between them. The CDR3 totals 14 residues. Looked up from germline, CDR1 is SGHVS and CDR2 is FNYEAQ.

The J gene is TRBJ2-1, the V gene TRBV20-1; D possibly corresponds to TRBD1 (6 bases). CDR1 DFQATT and CDR2 SNEGSKA come from the germline V gene (reference sequence). Trimming pared 0 bases from V and 5 bases from J, leaving 14 bases between. This CDR3 has 15 amino acids. This CDR3 reads CSARDLKRGNNEQFF. CDR3 DNA: TGCAGTGCTAGAGATCTAAAAAGGGGGAACAATGAGCAGTTCTTC.

The J gene is TRBJ1-2, the V gene TRBV11-2, with 10 bases aligning to TRBD1. CDR3 length equals 14 residues. V shed 5 bases, J shed 6 bases, and the junction held 6 bases outside the gene matches. CDR1 SGHAT and CDR2 FQNNGV come from the germline V gene. The CDR3 is CASSHLGQGDGYTF. The CDR3 DNA is TGTGCCAGCAGCCACCTCGGACAGGGGGATGGCTACACCTTC.

This chain joins TRBV12-5 and TRBJ2-7, with 10 bases that match TRBD1. Germline CDR1 LGHNT, CDR2 FRNRAP. V trimming: 6 bases; J trimming: 6 bases; junction bases outside the gene matches: 17. This CDR3 contains 17 residues. CDR3 bases: TGTGCTAGTGGAAGTCATCGGTCGGGACAGGGGTCTCCCGAGCAGTACTTC. It specifies CASGSHRSGQGSPEQYF.

The CDR3 region is CSAGSPGPIYEQYF. In DNA form, the CDR3 reads TGCAGTGCTGGCTCCCCGGGACCGATTTACGAGCAGTACTTC. The V gene is TRBV20-1, the J gene TRBJ2-7; D is tentatively TRBD1 or TRBD2 (5 bases each). The CDR3 totals 14 residues. V gave up 5 bases and J gave up 4 bases, with 18 bases separating them. The germline gives CDR1 DFQATT, CDR2 SNEGSKA (reference sequence).

The CDR3 region is CASTLRVLGGSYEQYF. The CDR3 DNA follows: TGTGCCAGCACCTTGCGCGTACTAGGGGGCTCCTACGAGCAGTACTTC. J is TRBJ2-7 and V is TRBV12-3 or TRBV12-4; a possible D gene is TRBD1 (6 bases). With 7 bases removed from V and 0 bases from J, the gap between germline ends came to 19 bases. The CDR3 is made up of 16 amino acids.

The chain employs TRBV20-1 and TRBJ1-5, with 7 bases identical to TRBD1. The germline V gene encodes CDR1 DFQATT and CDR2 SNEGSKA (reference sequence). This CDR3 region has 16 residues. With V trimmed by 5 bases and J by 3 bases, 13 bases remained unmatched. The CDR3 sequence: CSAPSTGIAYNQPQHF. CDR3 DNA: TGCAGTGCTCCCTCGACAGGGATAGCCTACAATCAGCCCCAGCATTTT.

This clonotype was observed a few times. The V gene is TRBV6-5, the J gene TRBJ2-1, with D possibly being TRBD2 (6 bases). Germline V gene lookup returns CDR1 MNHEY and CDR2 SVGAGI. The CDR3 length is 16 residues. Trimming removed 2 bases from V and 4 bases from J, with 15 bases in between. The CDR3 reads CASSYGGGRRYNEQFF. CDR3 DNA sequence: TGTGCCAGCAGTTACGGTGGGGGGAGGAGATACAATGAGCAGTTCTTC.

This clonotype was counted between two and nine times. This chain's CDR3 is CASSLAGAPDTQYF. For the CDR3, the DNA is TGCGCCAGCAGCTTGGCGGGGGCACCAGATACGCAGTATTTT. The chain has TRBV5-1 and TRBJ2-3; D is perhaps TRBD1 or TRBD2 (6 bases each). Between the trimmed V and J ends, which lost 0 bases and 4 bases, there was a span of 9 bases. CDR3 length: 14 amino acids. The germline gives CDR1 SGHRS, CDR2 YFSETQ.

This chain connects TRBV18 to TRBJ2-1; tentatively, D is TRBD1 (6 bases). The ends were cut back, 3 bases at V and 5 bases at J, with 14 bases in the middle. Germline V gives CDR1 KGHSH, CDR2 LQKENI. CDR3 length: 15 amino acids. The chain's CDR3 is CASSPGQPPNNEQFF. CDR3 DNA sequence: TGTGCCAGCTCACCGGGACAACCCCCCAACAATGAGCAGTTCTTC. The whole variable domain, filled in from reference TRBV18 and TRBJ2-1, reads NAGVMQNPRHLVRRRGQEARLRCSPMKGHSHVYWYRQLPEEGLKFMVYLQKENIIDESGMPKERFSAEFPKEGPSILRIQQVVRGDSAAYFCASSPGQPPNNEQFFGPGTRLTVL.

The chain uses TRBV5-1 and TRBJ2-5, with TRBD1 matching 8 bases. The length of the CDR3 is 16 residues. CDR1 and CDR2 from the germline V gene are SGHRS and YFSETQ. Trimming removed 7 bases from V and 5 bases from J; junction bases left unmatched: 16. CDR3 loop: CASAPRAGTGGETQYF. The CDR3 region has the DNA TGCGCCAGCGCCCCAAGGGCCGGGACAGGCGGCGAGACCCAGTACTTC.

The chain carries TRBV9 and TRBJ2-3; the match to TRBD1 covers 8 bases. The V gene end was trimmed by 4 bases and the J gene end by 6 bases; junction bases not matched to a gene: 4. CDR3 length: 13 residues. Germline CDR1 SGDLS, CDR2 YYNGEE. The CDR3 DNA reads as TGTGCCAGCAGCCCTAGGACAGGGGATACGCAGTATTTT. Its protein is CASSPRTGDTQYF.

The J gene is TRBJ1-3, the V gene TRBV15; perhaps TRBD1 as D (6 bases). V shed 9 bases and J shed 4 bases, with 10 bases lying between them. This CDR3 is built from 12 residues. Looked up from germline, CDR1 is LNHNV and CDR2 is YYDKDF (reference sequence). The CDR3 nucleotides read TGTGCCACTGGACAGAGGGGAAACACCATATATTTT. This codes for CATGQRGNTIYF.

This clonotype was seen a single time. The gene calls are TRBV29-1 and TRBJ1-1; D call uncertain. Between the trimmed V and J ends, which lost 5 bases and 0 bases, there was a span of 13 bases. Germline CDR1 reads SQVTM; CDR2 reads ANQGSEA. This CDR3 region has 14 residues. The CDR3 loop is CSVQLKSMNTEAFF. The CDR3 bases are TGCAGCGTTCAGCTTAAATCCATGAACACTGAAGCTTTCTTT.

The CDR3: CASSQGGQLNQETQYF. Here the CDR3 DNA reads TGTGCCAGCAGCCAAGGGGGACAACTGAACCAAGAGACCCAGTACTTC. This chain joins TRBV14 and TRBJ2-5, with D possibly TRBD1 on 6 matching bases. V was clipped by 1 base and J by 0 bases, with 12 bases between them. CDR3 length: 16 residues. Germline assignment: CDR1 SGHDN and CDR2 FVKESK.

The rearrangement links TRBV5-1 to TRBJ1-1; D is unclear. The CDR3 has 14 residues. Germline CDR1 SGHRS, CDR2 YFSETQ. V lost 4 bases and J lost 4, with 14 bases in between. The CDR3 loop is CASSPIRWGTEAFF. CDR3 DNA sequence: TGCGCCAGCAGCCCAATTAGGTGGGGCACTGAAGCTTTCTTT.

The chain employs TRBV30 and TRBJ2-5, with no clear D. Trimming left V 3 bases short and J 5 bases short, with 10 bases between. This CDR3 is built from 12 residues. From germline, CDR1 is GTSNPN and CDR2 SVGIG (reference sequence). The CDR3 loop reads CAWRSYGETQYF. The DNA for the CDR3 is TGTGCCTGGAGATCCTACGGGGAGACCCAGTACTTC.

The chain recombines TRBV7-9 with TRBJ2-1; 12 bases line up with TRBD2. Trimming at V came to 5 bases and at J to 8 bases, leaving 7 bases not matched to a gene. The germline gives CDR1 SEHNR, CDR2 FQNEAQ (reference sequence). This CDR3 is 15 amino acids long. CDR3 residues: CASSPSGGAVYEQFF. In nucleotides, the CDR3 is TGTGCCAGCAGCCCTAGCGGGGGGGCGGTATATGAGCAGTTCTTC. The entire variable domain, with the rest obtained from reference TRBV7-9 and TRBJ2-1, is as follows: DTGVSQNPRHKITKRGQNVTFRCDPISEHNRLYWYRQTLGQGPEFLTYFQNEAQLEKSRLLSDRFSAERPKGSFSTLEIQRTEQGDSAMYLCASSPSGGAVYEQFFGPGTRLTVL.

V usage is TRBV18 and J usage is TRBJ2-7; the D call may be TRBD1 or TRBD2 (5 bases each). The germline V gene has CDR1 KGHSH and CDR2 LQKENI. The V gene lost 6 bases and the J gene lost 1 base, with 19 bases spanning the gap. CDR3 length: 16 residues. CDR3 residues: CASSSVVGTTSYEQYF. The CDR3 region has the DNA TGTGCCAGCTCCTCTGTTGTCGGGACCACGTCCTACGAGCAGTACTTC. The full variable domain, in which reference TRBV18 and TRBJ2-7 provide the parts outside the CDR3, is NAGVMQNPRHLVRRRGQEARLRCSPMKGHSHVYWYRQLPEEGLKFMVYLQKENIIDESGMPKERFSAEFPKEGPSILRIQQVVRGDSAAYFCASSSVVGTTSYEQYFGPGTRLTVT.

This clonotype has a single count. The genes are TRBV7-3 and TRBJ2-3; perhaps TRBD1 as D (7 bases). The V gene's germline CDR1 is SGHTA and CDR2 FQGTGA. The CDR3 sequence is 19 residues long. Trimming stripped 1 base from V and 2 bases from J, with 22 bases between. The CDR3 loop is CASSLKGSGGGVVTDTQYF. The CDR3 DNA is TGTGCCAGCAGCTTAAAAGGGAGTGGAGGGGGCGTAGTCACAGATACGCAGTATTTT.

V and J are TRBV12-3 or TRBV12-4 and TRBJ2-4; D may be TRBD1 or TRBD2 (5 bases each). This CDR3 has 17 residues. V was cut by 5 bases and J by 2 bases, with 19 bases left in between. CDR3 nucleotide sequence: TGTGCCAGCAGTGGTAGGGGACGGGTTTGGACCAAAAACATTCAGTACTTC. Translated: CASSGRGRVWTKNIQYF.

Worth noting for this clonotype: The junction does not match germline at one end; this may be a read error. The chain links TRBV5-1 to TRBJ1-4, with D uncertain. CDR1 is SGHRS, CDR2 YFSETQ, per germline. This CDR3 is built from 19 residues. CDR3: CTSSLIPAEKYATNEKLFF. In DNA, the CDR3 is TGCACCAGCAGCTTGATACCAGCGGAGAAGTATGCAACTAATGAAAAACTGTTTTTT.

The CDR3 is CSVGPRLTNEKLFF. CDR3 bases: TGCAGCGTCGGCCCGCGGCTCACTAATGAAAAACTGTTTTTT. The rearrangement uses TRBV29-1 and TRBJ1-4; no reliable D call. CDR3 length equals 14 residues. The germline V gene has CDR1 SQVTM and CDR2 ANQGSEA. Trimming left V 6 bases short and J 2 bases short, with 13 bases between.